This T cell receptor beta chain emerged from a study of Graves' ophthalmopathy and Graves' hyperthyroidism. RNA transcripts served as template for amplifying TCR beta CDR3 sequences. First-round RT-PCR relied on HTBI primers, and a second-round multiplex PCR came next. TCRdb analysed the multiplex PCR reads with MiXCR anew, one entry per CDR3 protein. The table includes under 250,000 distinct CDR3 sequences, approximately 28% detected once. This clonotype occurred many times. The CDR3 runs to 18 residues. Germline V CDR1 and CDR2: DFQATT, SNEGSKA (reference sequence). Trimming at V came to 3 bases and at J to 0 bases, leaving 12 bases not matched to a gene.

What was sequenced was peripheral blood. This chain connects TRBV20-1 to TRBJ2-7; 12 nucleotides line up with TRBD2. The TCR comes from a man between 45 and 60 years old with Graves' ophthalmopathy. The CDR3 loop is CSASWGLAGTLFSYEQYF. The CDR3 coding sequence is TGCAGTGCTAGTTGGGGACTAGCGGGCACTCTATTCTCCTACGAGCAGTACTTC.